Listed below are T cell receptor beta chains from one sample, sequenced in a study of blood T cell repertoires in COVID-19. TCRdb's table, derived via immunoSEQ multiplex PCR, lists solely in-frame clones and lacks some. The data show some 300,000 clones, roughly nine tenths seen once. Material for sequencing was PBMCs or T cells enriched from blood (not recorded which). The receptors originated from a woman in her forties or fifties who had been exposed to COVID-19. The CDR3 runs from the conserved cysteine through the conserved F or W. D genes are given only for firm matches. Clone size is not always given. Where it is, it says once, few, many or a class for expanded clones.

v_gene: TRBV29-1
j_gene: TRBJ2-5
abundance: -
d_gene: -
len: 11
CDR3nt: TGCAGCGTTGATTTGAGAGAGACCCAGTACTTC
CDR3aa: CSVDLRETQYF

v_gene: TRBV2
j_gene: TRBJ1-2
abundance: -
d_gene: -
len: 16
CDR3nt: TGTGCCAGACCTGGGTTCGGGAGGGGACGGGACTATGGCTACACCTTC
CDR3aa: CARPGFGRGRDYGYTF

v_gene: TRBV3-1/TRBV3-2
j_gene: TRBJ2-7
abundance: -
d_gene: -
len: 14
CDR3nt: TGTGCCAGCAGCCCGAACAGGGCTCCCTACGAGCAGTACTTC
CDR3aa: CASSPNRAPYEQYF

v_gene: TRBV6-2/TRBV6-3
j_gene: TRBJ1-1
abundance: once
d_gene: TRBD1
len: 13
CDR3nt: TGTGCCAGCAGTTTTCAGGGGGGCACTGAAGCTTTCTTT
CDR3aa: CASSFQGGTEAFF

v_gene: TRBV2
j_gene: TRBJ2-7
abundance: -
d_gene: TRBD1
len: 13
CDR3nt: TGTGCCAGCAGGGGACAGGGTGAGGAAGAGCAGTACTTC
CDR3aa: CASRGQGEEEQYF

v_gene: TRBV4-1
j_gene: TRBJ1-1
abundance: -
d_gene: -
len: 15
CDR3nt: TGCGCCAGCAGCCAAGGGTGGCAGGGCGTTACTGAAGCTTTCTTT
CDR3aa: CASSQGWQGVTEAFF

v_gene: TRBV5-4
j_gene: TRBJ1-6
abundance: -
d_gene: TRBD1
len: 14
CDR3nt: TGTGCCAGCAGCTTCGGACAGGTTAATTCACCCCTCCACTTT
CDR3aa: CASSFGQVNSPLHF

v_gene: TRBV30
j_gene: TRBJ1-1
abundance: -
d_gene: TRBD1
len: 17
CDR3nt: TGTGCCTGGAGTGTAGTGGCGACAGGGGCGGGGAACACTGAAGCTTTCTTT
CDR3aa: CAWSVVATGAGNTEAFF

v_gene: TRBV29-1
j_gene: TRBJ2-7
abundance: -
d_gene: -
len: 13
CDR3nt: TGCAGCGTTGATCGGGAAGGGTCCTACGAGCAGTACTTC
CDR3aa: CSVDREGSYEQYF

v_gene: TRBV15
j_gene: TRBJ1-5
abundance: -
d_gene: -
len: 14
CDR3nt: TGTGCCACCAGCAGAGATCGGGTAGATCAGCCCCAGCATTTT
CDR3aa: CATSRDRVDQPQHF

v_gene: TRBV20-1
j_gene: TRBJ2-7
abundance: -
d_gene: -
len: 17
CDR3nt: TGCAGTGCTAGTGAGGGGTCCGCGGGTTTCCGTACCTACGAGCAGTACTTC
CDR3aa: CSASEGSAGFRTYEQYF

v_gene: TRBV9
j_gene: TRBJ1-1
abundance: -
d_gene: -
len: 13
CDR3nt: TGTGCCAGCAGCGTAGGCAGGAACACTGAAGCTTTCTTT
CDR3aa: CASSVGRNTEAFF

v_gene: TRBV30
j_gene: TRBJ1-5
abundance: -
d_gene: TRBD1
len: 14
CDR3nt: TGTGCCTGGACACCGGGACAGCCCAATCAGCCCCAGCATTTT
CDR3aa: CAWTPGQPNQPQHF

v_gene: TRBV5-1
j_gene: TRBJ1-1
abundance: -
d_gene: TRBD1
len: 16
CDR3nt: TGCGCCAGCACCTTAACAGGGACAGGGGTGGGGACTGAAGCTTTCTTT
CDR3aa: CASTLTGTGVGTEAFF

v_gene: TRBV6-2/TRBV6-3
j_gene: TRBJ1-5
abundance: -
d_gene: TRBD1
len: 18
CDR3nt: TGTGCCAGCAGTCATAACATCTGGAGACAGGGGGCGATTCAGCCCCAGCATTTT
CDR3aa: CASSHNIWRQGAIQPQHF

v_gene: TRBV5-1
j_gene: TRBJ2-7
abundance: -
d_gene: TRBD1
len: 12
CDR3nt: TGCGCCAGCACCTCAGGGGGCGGCGAGCAGTACTTC
CDR3aa: CASTSGGGEQYF

v_gene: TRBV7-2
j_gene: TRBJ2-3
abundance: -
d_gene: TRBD2
len: 15
CDR3nt: TGTGCCAGCAGCTTAAGCGGGGGTACCCCAGATACGCAGTATTTT
CDR3aa: CASSLSGGTPDTQYF

v_gene: TRBV5-4
j_gene: TRBJ2-5
abundance: -
d_gene: TRBD1
len: 14
CDR3nt: TGTGCCAGCAGCCAAGGACAGGGGATACAGACCCAGTACTTC
CDR3aa: CASSQGQGIQTQYF